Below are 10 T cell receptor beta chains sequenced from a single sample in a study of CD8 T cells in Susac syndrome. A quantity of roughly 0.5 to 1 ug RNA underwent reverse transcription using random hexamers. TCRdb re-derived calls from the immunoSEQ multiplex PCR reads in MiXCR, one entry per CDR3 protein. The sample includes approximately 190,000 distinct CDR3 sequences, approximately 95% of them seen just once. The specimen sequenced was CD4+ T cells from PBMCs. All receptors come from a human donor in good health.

The CDR3 DNA reads TGCGCCAGCAGCTTGGGGTACGGGGACAGCAAAAACATTCAGTACTTC. As protein: CASSLGYGDSKNIQYF. The chain carries TRBV5-1 and TRBJ2-4; 7 bases map to TRBD1. The CDR3 has 16 residues. Looked up from germline, CDR1 is SGHRS and CDR2 is YFSETQ. V shed 0 bases and J 3 bases; nucleotides not matched to a gene: 6.

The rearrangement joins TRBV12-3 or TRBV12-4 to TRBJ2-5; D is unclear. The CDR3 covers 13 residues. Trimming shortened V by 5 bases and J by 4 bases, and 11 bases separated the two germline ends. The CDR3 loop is CASSLSTSETQYF. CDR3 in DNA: TGTGCCAGCAGTCTCAGCACCTCAGAGACCCAGTACTTC.

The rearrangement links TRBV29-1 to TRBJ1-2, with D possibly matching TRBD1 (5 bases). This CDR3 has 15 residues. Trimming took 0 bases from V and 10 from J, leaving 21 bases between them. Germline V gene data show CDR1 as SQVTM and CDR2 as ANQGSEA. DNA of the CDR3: TGCAGCGTTGAAGATCCGGGGGGTCGATCACGGTACTACACCTTC. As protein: CSVEDPGGRSRYYTF. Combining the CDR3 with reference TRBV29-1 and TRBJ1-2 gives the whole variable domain SAVISQKPSRDICQRGTSLTIQCQVDSQVTMMFWYRQQPGQSLTLIATANQGSEATYESGFVIDKFPISRPNLTFSTLTVSNMSPEDSSIYLCSVEDPGGRSRYYTFGSGTRLTVV.

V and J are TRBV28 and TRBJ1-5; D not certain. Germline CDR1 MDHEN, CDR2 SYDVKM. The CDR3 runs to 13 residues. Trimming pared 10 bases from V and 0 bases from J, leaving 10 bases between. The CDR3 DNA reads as TGTGCCACAGGATCCTATAGCAATCAGCCCCAGCATTTT. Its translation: CATGSYSNQPQHF.

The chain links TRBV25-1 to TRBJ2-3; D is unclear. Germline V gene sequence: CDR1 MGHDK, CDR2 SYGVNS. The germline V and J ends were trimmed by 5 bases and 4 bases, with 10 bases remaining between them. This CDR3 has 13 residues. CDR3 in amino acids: CASSLSEADTQYF. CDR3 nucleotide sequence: TGTGCCAGCAGTCTTAGTGAGGCAGATACGCAGTATTTT.

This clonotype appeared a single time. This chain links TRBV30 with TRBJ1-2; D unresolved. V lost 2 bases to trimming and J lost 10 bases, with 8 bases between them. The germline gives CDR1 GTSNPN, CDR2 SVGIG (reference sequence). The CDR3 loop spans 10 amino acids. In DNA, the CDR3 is TGTGCCTGGAGTAGGTCTCTCTACACCTTC. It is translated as CAWSRSLYTF.

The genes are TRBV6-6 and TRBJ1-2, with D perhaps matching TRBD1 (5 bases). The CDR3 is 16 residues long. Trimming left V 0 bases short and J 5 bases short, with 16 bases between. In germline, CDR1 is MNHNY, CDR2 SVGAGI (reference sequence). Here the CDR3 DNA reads TGTGCCAGCAGTTACTCGGGACCAAACCGGGCGTATGGCTACACCTTC. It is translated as CASSYSGPNRAYGYTF.

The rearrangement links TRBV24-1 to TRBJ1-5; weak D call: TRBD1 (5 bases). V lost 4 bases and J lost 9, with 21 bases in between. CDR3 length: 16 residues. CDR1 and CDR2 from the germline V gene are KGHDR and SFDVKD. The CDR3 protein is CATSDLKRGDGGPQHF. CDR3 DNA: TGTGCCACCAGTGACTTAAAGCGTGGGGACGGGGGGCCCCAGCATTTT.

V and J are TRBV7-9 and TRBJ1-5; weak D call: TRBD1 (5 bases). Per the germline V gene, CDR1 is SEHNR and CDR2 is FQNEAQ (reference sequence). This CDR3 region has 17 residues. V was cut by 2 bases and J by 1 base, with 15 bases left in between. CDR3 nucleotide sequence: TGTGCCAGCAGCTTATCGATGTCGGGGCTGAGCAATCAGCCCCAGCATTTT. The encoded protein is CASSLSMSGLSNQPQHF. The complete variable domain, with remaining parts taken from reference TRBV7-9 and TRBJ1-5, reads DTGVSQNPRHKITKRGQNVTFRCDPISEHNRLYWYRQTLGQGPEFLTYFQNEAQLEKSRLLSDRFSAERPKGSFSTLEIQRTEQGDSAMYLCASSLSMSGLSNQPQHFGDGTRLSIL.

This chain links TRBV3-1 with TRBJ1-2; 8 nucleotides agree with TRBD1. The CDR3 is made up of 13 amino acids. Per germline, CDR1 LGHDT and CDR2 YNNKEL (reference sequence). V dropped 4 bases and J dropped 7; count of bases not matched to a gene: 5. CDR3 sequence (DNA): TGTGCCAGCAGCCTCGGACAGGGAGCTGGCTACACCTTC. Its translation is CASSLGQGAGYTF.